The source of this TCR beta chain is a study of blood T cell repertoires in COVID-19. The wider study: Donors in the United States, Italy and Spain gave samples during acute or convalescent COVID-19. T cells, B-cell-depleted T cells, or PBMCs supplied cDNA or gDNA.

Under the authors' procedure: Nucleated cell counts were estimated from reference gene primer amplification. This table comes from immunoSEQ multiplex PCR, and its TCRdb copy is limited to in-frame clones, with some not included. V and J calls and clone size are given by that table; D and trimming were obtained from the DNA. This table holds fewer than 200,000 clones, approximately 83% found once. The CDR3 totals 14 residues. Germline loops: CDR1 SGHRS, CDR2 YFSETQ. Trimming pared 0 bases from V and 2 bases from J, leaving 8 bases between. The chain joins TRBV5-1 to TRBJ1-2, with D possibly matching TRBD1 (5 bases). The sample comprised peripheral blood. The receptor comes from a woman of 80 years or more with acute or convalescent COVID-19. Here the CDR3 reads CASSLDQGNYGYTF. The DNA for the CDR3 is TGCGCCAGCAGCTTGGATCAGGGCAACTATGGCTACACCTTC. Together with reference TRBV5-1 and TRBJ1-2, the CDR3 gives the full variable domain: KAGVTQTPRYLIKTRGQQVTLSCSPISGHRSVSWYQQTPGQGLQFLFEYFSETQRNKGNFPGRFSGRQFSNSRSEMNVSTLELGDSALYLCASSLDQGNYGYTFGSGTRLTVV.